A selection of T cell receptor beta chains follows, all from one sample in a study of CD8 T cells in Susac syndrome. TCRdb re-called the immunoSEQ multiplex PCR reads with MiXCR, one entry per CDR3 protein. The table shows about 140,000 distinct CDR3 sequences, with around 95% occurring only once. Input material: CD4+ T cells from PBMCs. All receptors come from a human donor with Susac syndrome. Each CDR3 is given with its conserved first and last residue. A D gene is named only where the DNA matches it firmly. The size field is filled for only some rows; it gives once, few, many or a size class.

D gene	clone size	V gene	CDR3 length	J gene	CDR3 protein	CDR3 DNA
TRBD1	-	TRBV5-4	15	TRBJ2-1	CASSLMTDRGNEQFF	TGTGCCAGCAGCTTGATGACGGACAGGGGCAATGAGCAGTTCTTC
-	-	TRBV30	14	TRBJ2-1	CAWVGALSYNEQFF	TGTGCCTGGGTCGGTGCTCTCTCCTACAATGAGCAGTTCTTC
-	-	TRBV5-4	14	TRBJ1-5	CASSPQGDNQPQHF	TGTGCCAGCAGCCCGCAGGGAGACAATCAGCCCCAGCATTTT
-	-	TRBV25-1	13	TRBJ1-1	CASSGTANTEAFF	TGTGCCAGCAGTGGAACAGCGAACACTGAAGCTTTCTTT
TRBD1	-	TRBV7-9	16	TRBJ1-5	CASSSEGQGGNQPQHF	TGTGCCAGCAGCTCCGAAGGACAGGGAGGAAATCAGCCCCAGCATTTT
-	-	TRBV20-1	10	TRBJ2-1	CSARAEEQFF	TGCAGTGCTAGAGCCGAAGAGCAGTTCTTC
-	-	TRBV20-1	13	TRBJ2-7	CSASTGSSYEQYF	TGCAGTGCTAGTACGGGGTCCTCCTACGAGCAGTACTTC
TRBD2	-	TRBV30	15	TRBJ2-3	CAWSLSGRIVDTQYF	TGTGCCTGGAGTTTAAGCGGGAGGATCGTAGATACGCAGTATTTT
TRBD1	-	TRBV5-1	15	TRBJ1-1	CASSPGQGLDTEAFF	TGCGCCAGCAGCCCAGGACAGGGCTTGGACACTGAAGCTTTCTTT
-	-	TRBV28	15	TRBJ2-1	CASREDPDRDNEQFF	TGTGCCAGCAGAGAGGACCCCGACCGGGACAATGAGCAGTTCTTC
-	-	TRBV4-1	16	TRBJ2-7	CASSQEGRPILSEQYF	TGCGCCAGCAGCCAAGAGGGCAGACCCATACTCTCCGAGCAGTACTTC
-	-	TRBV20-1	14	TRBJ1-6	CSAKTPHYNSPLHF	TGCAGTGCTAAGACACCCCACTATAATTCACCCCTCCACTTT
-	-	TRBV20-1	12	TRBJ2-5	CSATDPQETQYF	TGCAGTGCCACCGACCCCCAAGAGACCCAGTACTTC
-	-	TRBV15	15	TRBJ1-3	CATSPSGVPGNTIYF	TGTGCCACCAGCCCCTCGGGGGTTCCTGGAAACACCATATATTTT
-	-	TRBV20-1	14	TRBJ1-2	CSAREGEGLYGYTF	TGCAGTGCTAGAGAGGGGGAAGGTCTCTATGGCTACACCTTC
TRBD2	-	TRBV12-3/TRBV12-4	14	TRBJ2-7	CASSISGGVDEQYF	TGTGCCAGCAGTATAAGCGGGGGGGTCGACGAGCAGTACTTC
TRBD2	-	TRBV12-3/TRBV12-4	15	TRBJ2-7	CASSPGLAAPYEQYF	TGTGCCAGCAGCCCGGGACTAGCGGCCCCCTACGAGCAGTACTTC
TRBD1	-	TRBV13	15	TRBJ1-4	CASSPTTGVTAKLFF	TGTGCCAGCAGCCCAACTACAGGGGTTACGGCGAAACTGTTTTTT
-	-	TRBV7-6	12	TRBJ2-3	CASSLWGDTQYF	TGTGCCAGCAGCTTATGGGGAGATACGCAGTATTTT
TRBD1	-	TRBV29-1	15	TRBJ2-1	CSVQGAVSSYNEQFF	TGCAGCGTTCAGGGGGCCGTCAGCTCCTACAATGAGCAGTTCTTC
-	-	TRBV7-9	14	TRBJ1-1	CASRKGRDRPEAFF	TGTGCCAGCAGAAAAGGGCGAGACAGGCCTGAAGCTTTCTTT
-	-	TRBV20-1	13	TRBJ1-2	CSALTGINYGYTF	TGCAGTGCTCTTACCGGGATTAACTATGGCTACACCTTC
-	-	TRBV5-1	15	TRBJ1-6	CASSLNGYYNSPLHF	TGCGCCAGCAGCTTGAACGGATACTATAATTCACCCCTCCACTTT
-	-	TRBV20-1	16	TRBJ2-2	CSARARLRENTGELFF	TGCAGTGCTAGAGCTCGGCTTAGGGAGAACACCGGGGAGCTGTTTTTT
TRBD2	-	TRBV5-4	16	TRBJ2-1	CASSSPSGRDYNEQFF	TGTGCCAGCAGCTCCCCTAGCGGGAGAGACTACAATGAGCAGTTCTTC
-	-	TRBV23-1	13	TRBJ1-5	CASSRLKNQPQHF	TGCGCCAGCAGTCGACTCAAAAATCAGCCCCAGCATTTT
-	-	TRBV6-5	15	TRBJ2-2	CASSYQASPPRELFF	TGTGCCAGCAGTTACCAAGCCTCTCCCCCTCGGGAGCTGTTTTTT
TRBD2	-	TRBV20-1	14	TRBJ2-1	CSALGLEVYNEQFF	TGCAGTGCCCTGGGACTAGAGGTCTACAATGAGCAGTTCTTC
-	-	TRBV1	16	TRBJ1-1	CTSSQIRDALNTEAFF	TGCACCAGCAGCCAAATCAGGGACGCCTTGAACACTGAAGCTTTCTTT
-	-	TRBV20-1	13	TRBJ1-1	CSAGPPGNTEAFF	TGCAGTGCTGGACCGCCGGGGAACACTGAAGCTTTCTTT
-	-	TRBV20-1	14	TRBJ2-1	CSARESARYNEQFF	TGCAGTGCTAGAGAATCAGCTAGGTACAATGAGCAGTTCTTC
-	-	TRBV3-1	15	TRBJ1-2	CASSQDNRRGYGYTF	TGTGCCAGCAGCCAAGACAACAGAAGGGGGTATGGCTACACCTTC
-	few	TRBV27	13	TRBJ1-2	CASSLGINYGYTF	TGTGCCAGCAGTTTGGGGATAAACTATGGCTACACCTTC
-	-	TRBV20-1	14	TRBJ1-2	CSATSRPSVDGYTF	TGCAGTGCCACGAGCAGGCCTAGCGTGGATGGCTACACCTTC
TRBD2	-	TRBV30	18	TRBJ2-1	CAWSDPGLAGGHYNEQFF	TGTGCCTGGAGTGACCCCGGACTAGCGGGGGGCCACTACAATGAGCAGTTCTTC
-	-	TRBV20-1	13	TRBJ2-1	CSAGGSLYNEQFF	TGCAGTGCCGGTGGGTCCCTCTACAATGAGCAGTTCTTC
TRBD2	-	TRBV18	16	TRBJ2-7	CASSHLSGRQDYEQYF	TGTGCCAGCTCACACCTTAGCGGGAGGCAAGACTACGAGCAGTACTTC
-	-	TRBV29-1	13	TRBJ1-1	CSVERQGNTEAFF	TGCAGCGTTGAGCGGCAGGGGAACACTGAAGCTTTCTTT
-	-	TRBV20-1	15	TRBJ2-1	CSARNPHSGRDEQFF	TGCAGTGCTAGGAATCCCCACTCCGGTAGAGATGAGCAGTTCTTC
TRBD1	-	TRBV4-1	18	TRBJ1-1	CASSQDGLYRGKNTEAFF	TGCGCCAGCAGCCAAGACGGACTCTACAGGGGAAAGAACACTGAAGCTTTCTTT
-	-	TRBV29-1	12	TRBJ1-1	CSVGFRTERAFF	TGCAGCGTTGGCTTCCGAACGGAAAGAGCTTTCTTT
-	-	TRBV5-1	15	TRBJ2-2	CASRDRAGTPGELFF	TGCGCCAGCAGGGACCGGGCCGGGACCCCCGGGGAGCTGTTTTTT
TRBD2	-	TRBV30	14	TRBJ2-1	CAWSEGGGVIEQFF	TGTGCCTGGAGTGAGGGCGGGGGGGTAATTGAGCAGTTCTTC
-	-	TRBV28	13	TRBJ1-2	CASRVDRSYGYTF	TGTGCCAGCAGGGTGGACAGATCCTATGGCTACACCTTC
-	-	TRBV7-9	17	TRBJ1-1	CASSPPKLGRRNTEAFF	TGTGCCAGCAGCCCCCCAAAATTAGGGCGGAGGAACACTGAAGCTTTCTTT
TRBD1	-	TRBV18	14	TRBJ2-7	CASSPTGTADEQYF	TGTGCCAGCTCACCAACCGGGACAGCAGACGAGCAGTACTTC
-	-	TRBV6-1	16	TRBJ2-6	CASTGETDSGANVLTF	TGTGCCAGCACGGGGGAAACAGACTCTGGGGCCAACGTCCTGACTTTC
TRBD2	-	TRBV20-1	14	TRBJ2-3	CSARTSGMRDTQYF	TGCAGTGCACGGACTAGCGGGATGAGAGATACGCAGTATTTT
-	-	TRBV10-3	11	TRBJ2-1	CAISEYQEQFF	TGTGCCATCAGTGAATACCAAGAGCAGTTCTTC
TRBD1	-	TRBV7-2	16	TRBJ1-2	CASSVRRGQFNYGYTF	TGTGCCAGCAGCGTAAGAAGGGGGCAGTTTAACTATGGCTACACCTTC
-	-	TRBV29-1	11	TRBJ2-5	CSVDQWETQYF	TGCAGCGTTGATCAGTGGGAGACCCAGTACTTC
TRBD2	once	TRBV20-1	14	TRBJ2-3	CSARAGVSTDTQYF	TGCAGTGCTCGAGCGGGGGTTAGCACAGATACGCAGTATTTT
-	-	TRBV7-3	13	TRBJ1-1	CASSQAMNTEAFF	TGTGCCAGCAGCCAGGCCATGAACACTGAAGCTTTCTTT
TRBD1	-	TRBV20-1	12	TRBJ1-2	CSIDRDPLSYTF	TGCAGCATCGACAGGGACCCCCTAAGCTACACCTTC
TRBD2	-	TRBV20-1	13	TRBJ2-1	CSAGTSSYNEQFF	TGCAGTGCCGGGACTAGCTCCTACAATGAGCAGTTCTTC
-	-	TRBV7-2	15	TRBJ2-1	CASSSSKSGYNEQFF	TGTGCCAGCAGCTCCAGTAAGTCCGGCTACAATGAGCAGTTCTTC
-	once	TRBV24-1	12	TRBJ2-5	CANGGWGETQYF	TGTGCCAACGGAGGATGGGGAGAGACCCAGTACTTC
-	-	TRBV7-2	15	TRBJ2-4	CASSLNVGAKNIQYF	TGTGCCAGCAGCTTGAACGTGGGAGCCAAAAACATTCAGTACTTC